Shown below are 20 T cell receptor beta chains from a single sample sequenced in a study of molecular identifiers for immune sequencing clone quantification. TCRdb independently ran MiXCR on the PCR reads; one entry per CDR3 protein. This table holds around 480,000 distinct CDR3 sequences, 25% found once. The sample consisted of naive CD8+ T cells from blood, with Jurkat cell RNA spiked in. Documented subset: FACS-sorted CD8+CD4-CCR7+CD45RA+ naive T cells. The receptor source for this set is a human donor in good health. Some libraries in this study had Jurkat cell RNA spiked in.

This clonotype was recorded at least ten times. DNA for the CDR3: TGTGCCAGCAGCTTGGGGGCCAGCTCCTACGAGCAGTACTTC. It encodes CASSLGASSYEQYF. This chain links TRBV27 with TRBJ2-7, with D possibly matching TRBD1 (6 bases). Germline V gene lookup returns CDR1 MNHEY and CDR2 SMNVEV (reference sequence). V was pared by 6 bases and J by 0 bases, with 12 bases between. The CDR3 loop spans 14 amino acids.

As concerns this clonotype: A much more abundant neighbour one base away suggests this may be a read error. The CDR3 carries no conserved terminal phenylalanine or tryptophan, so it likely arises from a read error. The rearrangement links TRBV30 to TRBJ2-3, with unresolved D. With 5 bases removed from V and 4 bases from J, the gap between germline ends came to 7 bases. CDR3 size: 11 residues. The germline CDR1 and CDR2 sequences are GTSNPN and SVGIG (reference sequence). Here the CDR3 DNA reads TGTGCCTGGGACTGGGCAGATACGCAGTATCTT. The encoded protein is CAWDWADTQYL.

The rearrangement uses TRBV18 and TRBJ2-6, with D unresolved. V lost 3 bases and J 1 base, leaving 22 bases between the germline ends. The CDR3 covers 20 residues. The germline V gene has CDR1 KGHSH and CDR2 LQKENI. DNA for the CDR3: TGTGCCAGCTCACCTACTGACCTACCTTTCACTTCTTCTGGGGCCAACGTCCTGACTTTC. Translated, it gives CASSPTDLPFTSSGANVLTF. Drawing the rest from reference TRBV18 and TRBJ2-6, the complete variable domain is NAGVMQNPRHLVRRRGQEARLRCSPMKGHSHVYWYRQLPEEGLKFMVYLQKENIIDESGMPKERFSAEFPKEGPSILRIQQVVRGDSAAYFCASSPTDLPFTSSGANVLTFGAGSRLTVL.

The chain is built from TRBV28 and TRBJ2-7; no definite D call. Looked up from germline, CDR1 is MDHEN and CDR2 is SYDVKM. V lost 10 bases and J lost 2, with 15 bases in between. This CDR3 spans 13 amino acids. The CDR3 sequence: CANSRDFPYEQYF. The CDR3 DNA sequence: TGTGCCAACAGCCGTGACTTCCCCTACGAGCAGTACTTC.

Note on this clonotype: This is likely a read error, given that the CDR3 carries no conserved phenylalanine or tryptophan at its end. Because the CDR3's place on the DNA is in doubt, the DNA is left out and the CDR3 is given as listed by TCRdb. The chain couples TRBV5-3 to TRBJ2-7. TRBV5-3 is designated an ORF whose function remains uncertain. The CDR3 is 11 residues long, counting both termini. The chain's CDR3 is CASSRACYEQY.

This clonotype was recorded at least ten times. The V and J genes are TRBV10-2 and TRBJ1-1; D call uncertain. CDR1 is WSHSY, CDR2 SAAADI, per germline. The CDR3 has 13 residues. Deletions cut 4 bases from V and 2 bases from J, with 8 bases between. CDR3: CASSAQVNTEAFF. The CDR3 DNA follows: TGCGCCAGCAGTGCCCAGGTCAACACTGAAGCTTTCTTT.

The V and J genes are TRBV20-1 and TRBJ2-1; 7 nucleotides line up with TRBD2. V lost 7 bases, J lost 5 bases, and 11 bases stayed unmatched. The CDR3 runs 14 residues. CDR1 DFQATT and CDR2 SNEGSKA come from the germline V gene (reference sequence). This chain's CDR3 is CSVPVSGGNNEQFF. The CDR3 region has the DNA TGCAGTGTTCCCGTGTCGGGGGGAAACAATGAGCAGTTCTTC.

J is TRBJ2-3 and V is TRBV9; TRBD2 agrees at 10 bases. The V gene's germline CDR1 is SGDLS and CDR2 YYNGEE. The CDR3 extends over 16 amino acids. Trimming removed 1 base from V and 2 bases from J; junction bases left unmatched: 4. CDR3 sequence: CASSVSGRAVTDTQYF. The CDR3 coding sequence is TGTGCCAGCAGCGTAAGCGGGAGGGCCGTCACAGATACGCAGTATTTT.

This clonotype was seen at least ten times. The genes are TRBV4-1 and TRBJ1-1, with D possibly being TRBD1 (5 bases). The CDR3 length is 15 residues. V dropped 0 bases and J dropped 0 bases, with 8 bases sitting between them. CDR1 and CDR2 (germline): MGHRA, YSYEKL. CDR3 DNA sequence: TGCGCCAGCAGCCAAGAAAACAGGATGAACACTGAAGCTTTCTTT. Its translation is CASSQENRMNTEAFF.

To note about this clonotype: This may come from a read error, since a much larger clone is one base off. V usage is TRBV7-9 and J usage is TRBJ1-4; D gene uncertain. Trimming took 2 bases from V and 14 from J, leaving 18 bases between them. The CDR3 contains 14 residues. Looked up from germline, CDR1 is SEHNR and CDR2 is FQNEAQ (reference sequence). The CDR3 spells CASSLTTPARNLFF. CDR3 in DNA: TGTGCCAGCAGCTTAACGACACCCGCGCGAAATCTGTTTTTT.

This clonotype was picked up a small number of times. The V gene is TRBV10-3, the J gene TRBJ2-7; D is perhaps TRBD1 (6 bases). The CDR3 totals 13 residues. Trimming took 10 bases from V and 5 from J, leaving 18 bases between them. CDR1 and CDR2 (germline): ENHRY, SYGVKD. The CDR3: CATGTPLGNEQYF. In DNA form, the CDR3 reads TGTGCCACCGGGACACCCTTGGGAAACGAGCAGTACTTC.

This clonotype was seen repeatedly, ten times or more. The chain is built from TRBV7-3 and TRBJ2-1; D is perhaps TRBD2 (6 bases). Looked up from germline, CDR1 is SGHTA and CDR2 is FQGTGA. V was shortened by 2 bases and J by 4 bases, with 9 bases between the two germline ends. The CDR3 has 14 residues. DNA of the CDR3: TGTGCCAGCAGCTTAGGTGGGGGGTACAATGAGCAGTTCTTC. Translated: CASSLGGGYNEQFF.

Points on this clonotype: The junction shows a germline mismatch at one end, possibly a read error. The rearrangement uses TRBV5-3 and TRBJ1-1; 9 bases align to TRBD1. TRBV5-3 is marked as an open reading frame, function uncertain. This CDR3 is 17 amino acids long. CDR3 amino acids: CASSLRTGEMMNAEAFF. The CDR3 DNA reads TGTGCCAGCAGCTTAAGGACAGGGGAGATGATGAACGCTGAAGCTTTCTTT.

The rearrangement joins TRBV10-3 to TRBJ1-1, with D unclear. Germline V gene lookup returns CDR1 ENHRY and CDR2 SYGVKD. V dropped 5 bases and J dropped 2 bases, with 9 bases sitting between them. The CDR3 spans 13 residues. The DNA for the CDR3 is TGTGCCATCAGTCGTGCGGCCAACACTGAAGCTTTCTTT. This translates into CAISRAANTEAFF.

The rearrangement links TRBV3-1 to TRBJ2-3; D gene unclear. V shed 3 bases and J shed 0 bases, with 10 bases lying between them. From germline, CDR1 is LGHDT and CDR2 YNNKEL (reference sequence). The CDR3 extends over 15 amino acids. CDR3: CASSQAHKSTDTQYF. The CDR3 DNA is TGTGCCAGCAGCCAGGCCCACAAAAGCACAGATACGCAGTATTTT.

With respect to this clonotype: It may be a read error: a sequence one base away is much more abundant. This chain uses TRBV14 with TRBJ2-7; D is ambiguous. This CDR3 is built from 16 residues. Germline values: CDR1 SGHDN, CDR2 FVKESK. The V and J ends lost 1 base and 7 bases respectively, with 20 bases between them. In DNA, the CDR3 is TGTGCCAGCAGCCAAGTCGGTCTGTCCACTCTCGGGGAGCAGTACTTC. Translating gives CASSQVGLSTLGEQYF.

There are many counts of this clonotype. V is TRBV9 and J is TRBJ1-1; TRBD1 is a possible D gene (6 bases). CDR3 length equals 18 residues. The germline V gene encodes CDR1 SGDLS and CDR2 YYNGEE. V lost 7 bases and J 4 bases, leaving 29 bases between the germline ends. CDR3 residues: CASGREGESTLRGTEAFF. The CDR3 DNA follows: TGTGCCAGCGGAAGGGAGGGGGAATCAACCCTACGCGGCACTGAAGCTTTCTTT.

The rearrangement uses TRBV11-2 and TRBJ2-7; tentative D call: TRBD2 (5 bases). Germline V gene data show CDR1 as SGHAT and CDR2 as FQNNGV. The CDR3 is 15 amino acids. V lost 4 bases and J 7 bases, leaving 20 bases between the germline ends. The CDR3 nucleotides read TGTGCCAGCAGCTCCCCGGGGTCCGTCTCGTGGGAGCAGTACTTC. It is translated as CASSSPGSVSWEQYF. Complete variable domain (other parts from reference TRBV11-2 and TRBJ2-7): EAGVAQSPRYKIIEKRQSVAFWCNPISGHATLYWYQQILGQGPKLLIQFQNNGVVDDSQLPKDRFSAERLKGVDSTLKIQPAKLEDSAVYLCASSSPGSVSWEQYFGPGTRLTVT.

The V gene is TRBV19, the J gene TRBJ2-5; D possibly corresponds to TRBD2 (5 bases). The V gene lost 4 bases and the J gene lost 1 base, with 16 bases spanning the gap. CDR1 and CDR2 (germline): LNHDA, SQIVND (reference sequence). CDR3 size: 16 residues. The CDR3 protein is CASSTERAVGQETQYF. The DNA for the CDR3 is TGTGCCAGTAGTACCGAGAGGGCGGTGGGCCAAGAGACCCAGTACTTC.

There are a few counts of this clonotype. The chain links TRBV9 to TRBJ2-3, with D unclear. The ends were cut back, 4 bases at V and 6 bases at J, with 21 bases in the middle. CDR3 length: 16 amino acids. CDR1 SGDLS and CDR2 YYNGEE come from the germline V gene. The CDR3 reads CASSPHIDAQPDTQYF. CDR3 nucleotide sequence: TGTGCCAGCAGCCCCCATATCGACGCCCAGCCCGATACGCAGTATTTT.